The T cell receptor (beta chain) under discussion was sequenced for a study of CD8+ T cells in alopecia areata. General study results and limits: Normal skin contains resident alphabeta T cells, and these are also sequenced in scalp samples.

Following RNA extraction, reverse transcription yielded cDNA that acted as the sequencing template. Sequencing used immunoSEQ multiplex PCR; TCRdb keeps in-frame clones, though not all of them. The sample lists approximately 160,000 clones, less than 70% occurring once. The CDR3 runs 13 residues. V lost 7 bases to trimming and J lost 5 bases; unmatched junction nucleotides: 7. CDR1 and CDR2 from the germline V gene are SQVTM and ANQGSEA. This clone has just a few counts. Its antigen is unidentified. The treatment: oral pan-JAK inhibitor, 5-10 mg twice daily. Peripheral blood samples and lesional scalp punch biopsies were obtained from alopecia areata patients.

The receptor comes from a human donor with alopecia areata. The rearrangement uses TRBV29-1 and TRBJ1-2; 10 positions match TRBD1. This sample comprised CD4+ T cells sorted from blood, obtained at week 24, from a patient treated with tofacitinib. CDR3 coding DNA: TGCAGCGCGAAGACAGGGGGCGGTTATGGCTACACCTTC. This translates into CSAKTGGGYGYTF.